Below are 7 T cell receptor beta chains sequenced from a single sample in a study of cytomegalovirus exposure and HLA in healthy donors. The PCR was carried out with 60 Vbeta primers and 13 Jbeta primers. The protocol was immunoSEQ multiplex PCR, while the TCRdb copy is restricted to in-frame clones and leaves out a portion. Among over 150,000 clones listed, 75% to 90% were seen once. The sample taken for sequencing was PBMCs. Receptors were obtained from a boy aged 5-17 years in good health and CMV-seronegative.

The chain is built from TRBV7-9 and TRBJ1-1, with D tentatively TRBD1 (5 bases). Germline assignment: CDR1 SEHNR and CDR2 FQNEAQ (reference sequence). V gave up 8 bases and J gave up 1 base, with 14 bases separating them. The CDR3 totals 14 residues. The CDR3 sequence: CASQSGFGNTEAFF. The DNA of the CDR3 is TGTGCCAGCCAGTCAGGGTTTGGGAACACTGAAGCTTTCTTT.

CDR3 amino acids: CASSPTLPSYGYTF. The CDR3 DNA reads TGTGCCAGCAGCCCCACCCTGCCGAGCTATGGCTACACCTTC. This chain joins TRBV2 and TRBJ1-2; no clear D gene. The CDR3 length is 14 residues. CDR1 is SNHLY, CDR2 FYNNEI, per germline. Trimming removed 6 bases from V and 4 bases from J, with 15 bases in between.

The chain is built from TRBV6-5 and TRBJ1-2; a weak D match, TRBD1 (6 bases). Germline CDR1 and CDR2: MNHEY and SVGAGI. Trimming took 7 bases from V and 2 from J, leaving 11 bases between them. This CDR3 has 13 amino acids. CDR3 sequence (DNA): TGTGCCAGCAACCAGGGGAAGAACTATGGCTACACCTTC. It codes for CASNQGKNYGYTF.

The J gene is TRBJ1-1, the V gene TRBV11-3; D is perhaps TRBD1 (5 bases). V lost 1 base to trimming and J lost 3 bases, with 9 bases between them. This CDR3 is 14 amino acids long. CDR1 SGHNT and CDR2 YENEEA come from the germline V gene. The CDR3 nucleotides are TGTGCCAGCAGCTTAGGAGGGGAGGACACTGAAGCTTTCTTT. Amino acids: CASSLGGEDTEAFF.

The rearrangement joins TRBV29-1 to TRBJ2-3; maybe TRBD1 (6 bases). The germline CDR1 and CDR2 sequences are SQVTM and ANQGSEA. V lost 7 bases to trimming and J lost 5 bases, with 16 bases between them. The CDR3 sequence is 13 residues long. DNA for the CDR3: TGCAGCGCCGCACCAACACAGGGAGATACGCAGTATTTT. Amino acid sequence: CSAAPTQGDTQYF.

The chain carries TRBV11-2 and TRBJ2-4, with D hard to call. The CDR3 runs to 14 residues. Deletions cut 6 bases from V and 0 bases from J, with 9 bases between. Germline CDR1 and CDR2: SGHAT and FQNNGV. This CDR3 reads CASRPLLAKNIQYF. The CDR3 DNA is TGTGCCAGCAGGCCTCTACTAGCCAAAAACATTCAGTACTTC.

As concerns this clone: The sample contains more than one DNA sequence encoding this CDR3. The chain links TRBV5-1 to TRBJ1-6; no definite D call. The germline V and J ends were trimmed by 3 bases and 0 bases, with 16 bases remaining between them. Germline V CDR1 and CDR2: SGHRS, YFSETQ. The CDR3 loop spans 18 amino acids. Written as DNA, the CDR3 is TGCGCCAGCAGCTCCTCGGGGAACCCAAGCTCCTATAATTCACCCCTCCACTTT. It yields the protein CASSSSGNPSSYNSPLHF.